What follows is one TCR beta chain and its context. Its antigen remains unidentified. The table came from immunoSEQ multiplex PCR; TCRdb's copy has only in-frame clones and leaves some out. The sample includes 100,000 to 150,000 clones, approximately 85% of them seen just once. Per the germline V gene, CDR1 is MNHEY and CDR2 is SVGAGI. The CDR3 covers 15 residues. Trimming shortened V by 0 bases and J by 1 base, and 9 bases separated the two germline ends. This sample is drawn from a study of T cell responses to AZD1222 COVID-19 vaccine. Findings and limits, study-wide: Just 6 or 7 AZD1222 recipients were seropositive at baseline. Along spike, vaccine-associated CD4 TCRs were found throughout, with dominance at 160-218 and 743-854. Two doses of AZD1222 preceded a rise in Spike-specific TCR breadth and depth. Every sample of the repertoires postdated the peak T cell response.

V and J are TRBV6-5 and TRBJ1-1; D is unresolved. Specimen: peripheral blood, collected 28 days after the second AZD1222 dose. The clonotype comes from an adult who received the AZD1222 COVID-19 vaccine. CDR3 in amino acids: CASSYSSVRNTEAFF. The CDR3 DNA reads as TGTGCCAGCAGTTACTCGAGCGTCAGGAACACTGAAGCTTTCTTT.